This TCR beta chain was sequenced for a study of CD8 T cells in ankylosing spondylitis (dated by TCRdb to about 2017). Regarding the complete study: T cell receptor beta repertoires were profiled in healthy donors and ankylosing spondylitis patients so that disease-linked TCR variants could be found. The full study cohort was made up of about two dozen ankylosing spondylitis patients and over 90 healthy donors. Peripheral blood samples were taken, and synovial fluid was additionally collected from ankylosing spondylitis patients. Beyond this particular receptor, the publication reports: The disease-linked clones were reported as significantly enriched in matched synovial fluid samples from ankylosing spondylitis patients. A CD8+ phenotype was shown by the disease-linked clones, which were found at relatively low frequencies in peripheral blood. Blood from ankylosing spondylitis patients appeared to be characterized by a TCR beta motif composed of about eight highly homologous amino acid variants. Some motif variants were previously reported in synovial fluid and blood of reactive arthritis patients, suggesting common disease-initiation mechanisms.

TCRdb lists the instrument as Illumina HiSeq 2500. TCR beta libraries were prepared by quantitative 5'-RACE with molecular barcodes. The source study handled its data this way. To identify disease-linked TCR variants, a new computational method was used, one built on a probabilistic model of VDJ rearrangement. TCRdb ran its own pipeline on the public reads, namely fastp trimming at Q25 and MiXCR clone calling, and kept in-frame beta chains. Rows matching on CDR3 protein sequence are summarized as one entry with the most common DNA and genes. In this record, the V and J calls reflect TCRdb's handling and not the investigators' own analysis. A total of 200,000 to 250,000 distinct CDR3 sequences appear in this sample, around 7.9% of them only once. Over 12% of the sample is in the top ten clones. CDR1 LNHDA and CDR2 SQIVND were looked up in the germline V gene (reference sequence). Relative to germline, V is missing 4 bases and J is missing 7 bases, with 6 bases of the junction outside any gene match. The CDR3 sequence holds 14 residues, the cysteine and phenylalanine included. This entry keeps only the CDR3 DNA: 42 bases, framed from base 1.

This clonotype was counted only a few times. The target of this receptor is not known. Per-base qualities were not stored, and no clone one base away is much larger. The TCR originated in a male donor with ankylosing spondylitis. Sequenced: blood, either unsorted or a sorted T cell fraction (not recorded which). The rearranged chain carries TRBV19 and TRBJ2-2; TRBD1 lines up with 7 middle nucleotides. Here is the DNA: TGTGCCAGTAGTAGGGGACAGTCCGTCGGGGAGCTGTTTTTT. The translation is CASSRGQSVGELFF.